This T cell receptor (beta chain) is from a study of blood T cell repertoires in COVID-19. Clones were read by immunoSEQ multiplex PCR, and TCRdb kept only the in-frame ones, dropping some. The sample lists about 160,000 clones; less than 90% were seen once. J was trimmed by 8 bases and V by 6 bases; bases with no gene match: 5. Germline loops: CDR1 SGHAT, CDR2 FQNNGV. There are 14 residues in the CDR3. This chain joins TRBV11-2 and TRBJ2-2, with 11 bases matching TRBD2. The sequence derives from a woman in her 70s with acute or convalescent COVID-19. The sample consisted of peripheral blood. In DNA form, the CDR3 reads TGTGCCAGCAGACTAGCGGGGGTAACGGGGGAGCTGTTTTTT. Amino acids: CASRLAGVTGELFF.